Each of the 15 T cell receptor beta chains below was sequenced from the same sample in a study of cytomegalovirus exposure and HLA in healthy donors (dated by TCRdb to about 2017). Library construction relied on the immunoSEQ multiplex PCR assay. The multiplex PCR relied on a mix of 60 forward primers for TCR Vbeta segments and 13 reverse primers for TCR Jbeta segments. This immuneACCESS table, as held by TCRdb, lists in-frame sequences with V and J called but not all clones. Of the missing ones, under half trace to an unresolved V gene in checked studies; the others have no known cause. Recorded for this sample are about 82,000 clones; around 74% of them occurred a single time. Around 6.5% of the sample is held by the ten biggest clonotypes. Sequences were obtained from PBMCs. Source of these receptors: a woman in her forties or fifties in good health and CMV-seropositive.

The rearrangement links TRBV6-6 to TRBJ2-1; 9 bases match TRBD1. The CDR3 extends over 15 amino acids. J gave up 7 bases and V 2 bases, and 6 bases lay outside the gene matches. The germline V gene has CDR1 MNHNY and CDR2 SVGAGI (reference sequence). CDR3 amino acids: CASSYLGQGGNEQFF. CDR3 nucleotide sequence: TGTGCCAGCAGTTACCTGGGACAGGGAGGAAATGAGCAGTTCTTC.

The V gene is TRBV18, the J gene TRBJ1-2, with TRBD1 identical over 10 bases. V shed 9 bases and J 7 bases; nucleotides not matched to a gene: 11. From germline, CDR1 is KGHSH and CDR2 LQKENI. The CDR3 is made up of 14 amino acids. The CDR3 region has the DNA TGTGCCAGATCGGGACAGGGGAGGTTGTGTGGCTACACCTTC. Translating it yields CARSGQGRLCGYTF.

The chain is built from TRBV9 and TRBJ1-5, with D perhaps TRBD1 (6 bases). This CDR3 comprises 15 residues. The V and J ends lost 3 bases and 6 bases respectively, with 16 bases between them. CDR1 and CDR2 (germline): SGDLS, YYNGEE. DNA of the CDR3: TGTGCCAGCAGCGCCGCCGGGGGGCCGGGTCAGCCCCAGCATTTT. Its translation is CASSAAGGPGQPQHF.

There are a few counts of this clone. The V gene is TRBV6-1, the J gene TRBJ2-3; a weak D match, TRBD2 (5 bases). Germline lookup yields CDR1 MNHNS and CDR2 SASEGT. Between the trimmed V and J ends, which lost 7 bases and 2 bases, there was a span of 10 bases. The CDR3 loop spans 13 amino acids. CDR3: CASNMGVTDTQYF. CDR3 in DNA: TGTGCCAGCAACATGGGAGTCACAGATACGCAGTATTTT.

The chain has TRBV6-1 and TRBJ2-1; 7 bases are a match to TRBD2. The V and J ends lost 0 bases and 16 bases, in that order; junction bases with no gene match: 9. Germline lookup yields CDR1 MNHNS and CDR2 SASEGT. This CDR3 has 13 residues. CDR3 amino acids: CASSEAQVAGDFF. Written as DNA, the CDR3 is TGTGCCAGCAGTGAAGCGCAGGTGGCGGGAGATTTCTTC.

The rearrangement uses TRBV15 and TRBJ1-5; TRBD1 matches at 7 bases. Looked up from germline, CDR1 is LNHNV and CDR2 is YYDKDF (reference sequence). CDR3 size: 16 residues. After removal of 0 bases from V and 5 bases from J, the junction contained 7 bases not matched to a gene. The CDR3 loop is CATSRDLDRVDQPQHF. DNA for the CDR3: TGTGCCACCAGCAGAGACCTTGACAGGGTTGATCAGCCCCAGCATTTT.

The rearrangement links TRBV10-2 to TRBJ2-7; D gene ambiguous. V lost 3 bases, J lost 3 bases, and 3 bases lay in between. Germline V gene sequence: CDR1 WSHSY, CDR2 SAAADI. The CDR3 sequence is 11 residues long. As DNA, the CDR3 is TGCGCCAGCAGTGACATCTACGAGCAGTACTTC. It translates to CASSDIYEQYF.

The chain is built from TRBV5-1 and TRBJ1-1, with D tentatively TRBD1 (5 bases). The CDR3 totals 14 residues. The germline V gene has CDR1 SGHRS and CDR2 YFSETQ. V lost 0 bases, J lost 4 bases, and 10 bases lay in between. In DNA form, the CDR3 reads TGCGCCAGCAGCTTGGCCAGGGTGGTCACTGAAGCTTTCTTT. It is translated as CASSLARVVTEAFF.

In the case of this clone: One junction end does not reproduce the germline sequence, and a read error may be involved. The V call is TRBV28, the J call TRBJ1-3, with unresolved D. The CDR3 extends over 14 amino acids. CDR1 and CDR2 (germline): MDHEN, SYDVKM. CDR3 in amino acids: CAGSPLSSGNTIYF. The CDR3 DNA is TGTGCCGGCAGTCCGTTGAGCTCTGGAAACACCATATATTTT.

The CDR3 region is CASSRGSEQYF. In DNA, the CDR3 is TGTGCCAGCTCACGGGGGAGCGAGCAGTACTTC. The chain couples TRBV5-6 to TRBJ2-7, with a tentative D call TRBD2 (6 bases). This CDR3 spans 11 amino acids. Trimming removed 7 bases from V and 6 bases from J, with 11 bases in between. From germline, CDR1 is SGHDT and CDR2 YYEEEE.

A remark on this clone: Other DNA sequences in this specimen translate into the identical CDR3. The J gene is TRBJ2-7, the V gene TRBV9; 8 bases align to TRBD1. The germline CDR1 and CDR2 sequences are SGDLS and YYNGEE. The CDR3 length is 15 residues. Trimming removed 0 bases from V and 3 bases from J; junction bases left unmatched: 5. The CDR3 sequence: CASSVGTGGGYEQYF. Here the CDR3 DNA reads TGTGCCAGCAGCGTAGGTACAGGGGGTGGCTACGAGCAGTACTTC.

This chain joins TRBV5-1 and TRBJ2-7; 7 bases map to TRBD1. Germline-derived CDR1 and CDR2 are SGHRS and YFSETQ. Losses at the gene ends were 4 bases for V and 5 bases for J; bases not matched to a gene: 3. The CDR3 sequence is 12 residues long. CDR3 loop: CASSRTGHEQYF. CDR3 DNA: TGCGCCAGCAGCAGGACAGGTCACGAGCAGTACTTC. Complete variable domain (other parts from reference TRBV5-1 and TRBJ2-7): KAGVTQTPRYLIKTRGQQVTLSCSPISGHRSVSWYQQTPGQGLQFLFEYFSETQRNKGNFPGRFSGRQFSNSRSEMNVSTLELGDSALYLCASSRTGHEQYFGPGTRLTVT.

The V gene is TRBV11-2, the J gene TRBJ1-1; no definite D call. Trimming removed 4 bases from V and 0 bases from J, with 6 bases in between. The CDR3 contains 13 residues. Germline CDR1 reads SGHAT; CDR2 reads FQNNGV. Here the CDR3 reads CASSSQVNTEAFF. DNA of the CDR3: TGTGCCAGCAGCTCTCAGGTGAACACTGAAGCTTTCTTT.

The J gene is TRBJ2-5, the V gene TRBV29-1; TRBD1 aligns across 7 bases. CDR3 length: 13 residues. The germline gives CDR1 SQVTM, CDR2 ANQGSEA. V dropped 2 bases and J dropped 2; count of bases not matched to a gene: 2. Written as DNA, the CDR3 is TGCAGCGTTGAAAGCAGGGGGCAAGAGACCCAGTACTTC. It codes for CSVESRGQETQYF.

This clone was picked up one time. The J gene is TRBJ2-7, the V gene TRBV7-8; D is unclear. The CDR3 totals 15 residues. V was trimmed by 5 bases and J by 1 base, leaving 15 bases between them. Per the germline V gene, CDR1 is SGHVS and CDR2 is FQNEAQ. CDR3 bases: TGTGCCAGCAGCCCAGAGCCAGGAAGGTCCTACGAGCAGTACTTC. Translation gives CASSPEPGRSYEQYF.